The entry below gives a single TCR beta chain sequence along with its context. As yet, its antigen is unknown. Read coverage stops 3 residues before the CDR3 terminus; the germline J gene supplies the remainder. CDR3 size: 15 residues. Trimming stripped 2 bases from V and 2 bases from J, with 12 bases between. The germline gives CDR1 LNHDA, CDR2 SQIVND (reference sequence). This specimen comes from a study of T cells in women clearing cervical HPV infection. Overall study results and limits: TRBV6-7 abundance was lower in cases than controls (0.11% versus 0.16%).

Profiled with immunoSEQ multiplex PCR; TCRdb holds only in-frame clones, not every one. The sample table sets out 30,000 or so clones. Prevalent HPV16 infections were excluded; only incident single HPV16 infections included. HPV was found by MY09/MY11 PCR and dot-blot genotyping. The TCR originated in a woman aged 18 to 75 with a cervical HPV16 infection that either progressed to CIN3+ or cleared (not recorded which). The specimen sequenced was blood buffy coat. The rearrangement links TRBV19 to TRBJ1-2; no reliable D call. The CDR3: CASSILGGLNYGYTF. The part of the CDR3 DNA that was read is TGTGCCAGTAGTATATTAGGCGGCTTGAACTATGGC.